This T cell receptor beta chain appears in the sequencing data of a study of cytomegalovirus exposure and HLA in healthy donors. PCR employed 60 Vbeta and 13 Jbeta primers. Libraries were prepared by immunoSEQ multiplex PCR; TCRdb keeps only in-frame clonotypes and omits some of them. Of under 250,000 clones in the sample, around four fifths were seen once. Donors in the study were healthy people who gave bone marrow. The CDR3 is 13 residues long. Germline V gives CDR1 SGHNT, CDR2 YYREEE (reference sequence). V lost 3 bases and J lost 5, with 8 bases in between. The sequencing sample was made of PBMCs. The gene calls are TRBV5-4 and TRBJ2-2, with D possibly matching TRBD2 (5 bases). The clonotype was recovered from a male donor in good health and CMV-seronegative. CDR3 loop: CASSSSWTGELFF. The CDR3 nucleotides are TGTGCCAGCAGCTCTAGCTGGACCGGGGAGCTGTTTTTT.